Shown below are 29 T cell receptor beta chains from a single sample sequenced in a study of cytomegalovirus exposure and HLA in healthy donors. PCR involved 60 Vbeta and 13 Jbeta primers. The method was immunoSEQ multiplex PCR; TCRdb's version includes in-frame clones alone and lacks a portion of them. This sample has about 160,000 clones, with approximately 80% found just once. Sequencing was done on a sample of PBMCs. These receptor sequences come from a young man in good health and CMV-seronegative.

Points on this clone: One junction end disagrees with the germline gene, perhaps due to a read error. This chain connects TRBV7-9 to TRBJ2-3, with D possibly being TRBD1 (5 bases). Germline CDR1 and CDR2: SEHNR and FQNEAQ (reference sequence). The CDR3 has 16 residues. This CDR3 reads CSSSPGQQRFTDTQYF. The CDR3 DNA reads as TGTTCCAGCAGTCCTGGACAACAACGTTTTACAGATACGCAGTATTTT.

The chain joins TRBV19 to TRBJ2-5; D call uncertain. The CDR3 consists of 14 residues. Germline V gene lookup returns CDR1 LNHDA and CDR2 SQIVND (reference sequence). Trimming took 5 bases from V and 2 from J, leaving 12 bases between them. The CDR3 reads CASSPRHLQETQYF. The DNA for the CDR3 is TGTGCCAGTAGTCCGAGACACCTACAAGAGACCCAGTACTTC.

In this sample, this clone turned up once. The gene calls are TRBV28 and TRBJ2-7; 10 bases line up with TRBD1. Per germline, CDR1 MDHEN and CDR2 SYDVKM. The junction had 3 bases not matched to a gene; V was cut back by 3 bases and J by 1 base. This CDR3 spans 15 amino acids. The CDR3 DNA is TGTGCCAGCAGTTTTGTGGGACAGGGGTCCTACGAGCAGTACTTC. It encodes CASSFVGQGSYEQYF.

This rearrangement joins TRBV9 to TRBJ2-5; TRBD2 agrees at 11 bases. Matching the DNA end better, TRBJ2-7 makes the J call doubtful. In germline, CDR1 is SGDLS, CDR2 YYNGEE. The CDR3 covers 16 residues. In DNA form, the CDR3 reads TGTGCCAGCAGCGTAGACCCTAGCGGGAGGACGTACGAGCAGTACTTC. Translation gives CASSVDPSGRTYEQYF.

The CDR3 is CASSGGQENTGELFF. The CDR3 nucleotides are TGTGCCAGCAGCGGGGGACAGGAGAACACCGGGGAGCTGTTTTTT. The V gene is TRBV9, the J gene TRBJ2-2; TRBD1 aligns across 8 bases. CDR3 length: 15 residues. Germline V gene data show CDR1 as SGDLS and CDR2 as YYNGEE. Trimming cost V 3 bases and J 1 base; bases outside gene matches: 2.

The chain employs TRBV4-2 and TRBJ1-5; a possible D gene is TRBD1 (5 bases). The CDR3 contains 18 residues. The germline V gene has CDR1 LGHNA and CDR2 YNFKEQ. Deletions cut 0 bases from V and 3 bases from J, with 18 bases between. The CDR3 here is CASSQEWRGFSDNQPQHF. The CDR3 DNA reads as TGTGCCAGCAGCCAAGAGTGGAGGGGTTTTAGCGACAATCAGCCCCAGCATTTT.

The V call is TRBV9, the J call TRBJ1-4; the D gene is possibly TRBD1 (6 bases). Germline assignment: CDR1 SGDLS and CDR2 YYNGEE. The CDR3 totals 16 residues. Trimming shortened V by 4 bases and J by 3 bases, and 16 bases separated the two germline ends. CDR3 amino acids: CASSPEGVAANEKLFF. The CDR3 bases are TGTGCCAGCAGCCCCGAGGGGGTGGCGGCTAATGAAAAACTGTTTTTT.

The chain links TRBV7-9 to TRBJ1-2; D is possibly TRBD1 (5 bases). The CDR3 is made up of 14 amino acids. Germline V CDR1 and CDR2: SEHNR, FQNEAQ (reference sequence). The ends were cut back, 3 bases at V and 13 bases at J, with 21 bases in the middle. The CDR3 region is CASSLGGTVYGGTF. CDR3 DNA: TGTGCCAGCAGCTTGGGGGGGACGGTCTATGGTGGCACCTTC.

DNA of the CDR3: TGTGCCAGCAGTTCGACCTGGGGACAGGGGTTTACGTTCTTC. Its translation is CASSSTWGQGFTFF. The chain joins TRBV27 to TRBJ2-1; 10 positions agree with TRBD1. Germline V CDR1 and CDR2: MNHEY, SMNVEV (reference sequence). The CDR3 runs to 14 residues. The V gene end was trimmed by 4 bases and the J gene end by 15 bases; junction bases not matched to a gene: 12.

The rearrangement joins TRBV9 to TRBJ2-1; 9 nucleotides line up with TRBD1. Trimming removed 0 bases from V and 9 bases from J; junction bases left unmatched: 1. The CDR3 contains 13 residues. Germline V lookup: CDR1 SGDLS, CDR2 YYNGEE. DNA of the CDR3: TGTGCCAGCAGCGTAGTGGGACAGGGTGAGCAGTTCTTC. Translated, it gives CASSVVGQGEQFF. Using reference TRBV9 and TRBJ2-1 for the parts outside the CDR3, the full variable domain is DSGVTQTPKHLITATGQRVTLRCSPRSGDLSVYWYQQSLDQGLQFLIQYYNGEERAKGNILERFSAQQFPDLHSELNLSSLELGDSALYFCASSVVGQGEQFFGPGTRLTVL.

The chain joins TRBV14 to TRBJ2-3, with TRBD2 matching over 7 bases. The CDR3 is 14 residues long. V lost 1 base, J lost 8 bases, and 6 bases stayed unmatched. CDR1 and CDR2 (germline): SGHDN, FVKESK. The CDR3 region has the DNA TGTGCCAGCAGCCAAGGGCGAGCGGGGTTTACGCAGTATTTT. Translation: CASSQGRAGFTQYF.

The chain combines TRBV7-9 with TRBJ1-3, with D possibly TRBD1 on 6 matching bases. Germline assignment: CDR1 SEHNR and CDR2 FQNEAQ (reference sequence). The CDR3 spans 18 residues. The V end lost 5 bases, the J end lost 0 bases, and 20 bases lay between the germline ends. CDR3 DNA sequence: TGTGCCAGCAGCCCACTGCGGACAGAGGATTACTCTGGAAACACCATATATTTT. Its translation: CASSPLRTEDYSGNTIYF. Full variable domain (missing parts from reference TRBV7-9 and TRBJ1-3): DTGVSQNPRHKITKRGQNVTFRCDPISEHNRLYWYRQTLGQGPEFLTYFQNEAQLEKSRLLSDRFSAERPKGSFSTLEIQRTEQGDSAMYLCASSPLRTEDYSGNTIYFGEGSWLTVV.

This clone has just a few counts. This chain connects TRBV27 to TRBJ1-4; no reliable D call. This CDR3 spans 14 amino acids. Germline V gene lookup returns CDR1 MNHEY and CDR2 SMNVEV (reference sequence). V was cut by 3 bases and J by 6 bases, with 11 bases left in between. CDR3 sequence: CASSFGGWDEKLFF. CDR3 DNA sequence: TGTGCCAGCAGTTTCGGAGGGTGGGATGAAAAACTGTTTTTT.

The CDR3, as DNA: TGTGCCAGTAGCCCACGACTATCCACAGATACGCAGTATTTT. Translation: CASSPRLSTDTQYF. The chain carries TRBV19 and TRBJ2-3, with D possibly matching TRBD2 (5 bases). V lost 6 bases and J 2 bases, leaving 12 bases between the germline ends. CDR3 length: 14 amino acids. Germline V gene lookup returns CDR1 LNHDA and CDR2 SQIVND (reference sequence).

The CDR3 protein is CASSYSGTSGYEQYF. CDR3 bases: TGTGCCAGCAGTTACTCCGGAACTAGCGGATACGAGCAGTACTTC. The chain carries TRBV6-5 and TRBJ2-7; TRBD2 agrees at 8 bases. J lost 4 bases, V lost 0 bases, and 5 bases had no gene match. The CDR3 has 15 residues. Germline CDR1 is MNHEY and CDR2 is SVGAGI.

The V call is TRBV27, the J call TRBJ2-7; 7 nucleotides agree with TRBD2. This CDR3 has 15 residues. Germline-derived CDR1 and CDR2 are MNHEY and SMNVEV (reference sequence). V lost 0 bases to trimming and J lost 4 bases; unmatched junction nucleotides: 6. The CDR3 reads CASSLSRDYAYEQYF. CDR3 DNA sequence: TGTGCCAGCAGTTTATCCAGGGACTATGCTTACGAGCAGTACTTC.

The V call is TRBV6-5, the J call TRBJ1-1; tentatively, D is TRBD1 (6 bases). The germline V gene has CDR1 MNHEY and CDR2 SVGAGI. The CDR3 contains 15 residues. The ends were cut back, 1 base at V and 3 bases at J, with 12 bases in the middle. The CDR3 DNA follows: TGTGCCAGCAGTTACTTCAGGGGTTTGGACACTGAAGCTTTCTTT. Translated: CASSYFRGLDTEAFF.

This rearrangement joins TRBV15 to TRBJ2-3; possibly TRBD2 for D (5 bases). This CDR3 has 16 amino acids. With 0 bases removed from V and 1 base from J, the gap between germline ends came to 11 bases. From germline, CDR1 is LNHNV and CDR2 YYDKDF (reference sequence). In DNA, the CDR3 is TGTGCCACCAGCAGAGATTCGCGGGCCGGCACAGATACGCAGTATTTT. It specifies CATSRDSRAGTDTQYF.

This chain connects TRBV12-5 to TRBJ1-1, with D hard to call. CDR3 length: 12 amino acids. V was shortened by 1 base and J by 4 bases, with 4 bases between the two germline ends. Germline V gene sequence: CDR1 LGHNT, CDR2 FRNRAP. The CDR3 reads CASGLGGTEAFF. In DNA form, the CDR3 reads TGTGCTAGTGGTTTGGGAGGCACTGAAGCTTTCTTT.

The chain is built from TRBV11-2 and TRBJ2-5, with TRBD1 identical over 7 bases. With V trimmed by 5 bases and J by 3 bases, 3 bases remained unmatched. CDR1 and CDR2 from the germline V gene are SGHAT and FQNNGV. The CDR3 covers 13 residues. CDR3 in amino acids: CASSPDREETQYF. The CDR3 nucleotides read TGTGCCAGCAGCCCCGACAGGGAAGAGACCCAGTACTTC.

The chain couples TRBV19 to TRBJ2-2; the D is unclear. The CDR3 extends over 13 amino acids. With 7 bases removed from V and 7 bases from J, the gap between germline ends came to 13 bases. CDR1 is LNHDA and CDR2 is SQIVND in the germline V gene (reference sequence). The CDR3 DNA is TGTGCCAGTATAGACACGTCGATCGGGGAGCTGTTTTTT. Translated, it gives CASIDTSIGELFF.

The chain carries TRBV4-1 and TRBJ2-7; 10 bases are a match to TRBD1. Germline V lookup: CDR1 MGHRA, CDR2 YSYEKL. Unmatched junction bases numbered 8, after V lost 4 bases and J lost 2 bases. This CDR3 spans 16 amino acids. CDR3 bases: TGCGCCAGCAGCCCCCGCGGGACAGGGGACACCTACGAGCAGTACTTC. This gives the protein CASSPRGTGDTYEQYF.

V is TRBV5-4 and J is TRBJ1-2; 8 nucleotides agree with TRBD1. The CDR3 runs to 14 residues. The trim removed 6 bases at V and 8 bases at J, leaving 12 bases unmatched. Germline V CDR1 and CDR2: SGHNT, YYREEE (reference sequence). The CDR3 nucleotides are TGTGCCAGCAACCAGGGGGCGGAGGCTGAGGGCTACACCTTC. Translating it yields CASNQGAEAEGYTF.

This clone has only a few counts. The rearrangement joins TRBV11-2 to TRBJ1-5, with D unresolved. Germline V gene sequence: CDR1 SGHAT, CDR2 FQNNGV. V was pared by 0 bases and J by 3 bases, with 9 bases between. The CDR3 totals 15 residues. CDR3 sequence (DNA): TGTGCCAGCAGCTTAGAGTTTGACTCCAATCAGCCCCAGCATTTT. Protein: CASSLEFDSNQPQHF.

V is TRBV27 and J is TRBJ1-5, with a tentative D call TRBD1 (5 bases). This CDR3 has 17 amino acids. V was clipped by 2 bases and J by 7 bases, with 21 bases between them. Germline V gene data show CDR1 as MNHEY and CDR2 as SMNVEV (reference sequence). The CDR3 DNA follows: TGTGCCAGCAGTTTAGGTTGGCAGGCGTGGGGCGGCCAGCCCCAGCATTTT. Its translation is CASSLGWQAWGGQPQHF.

This chain uses TRBV10-3 with TRBJ2-3; TRBD2 is a possible D gene (6 bases). The V end lost 6 bases, the J end lost 4 bases, and 17 bases lay between the germline ends. There are 15 residues in the CDR3. CDR1 and CDR2 from the germline V gene are ENHRY and SYGVKD. In DNA, the CDR3 is TGTGCCATCAGCGATTTGGGGGGAGTAGCAGATACGCAGTATTTT. It is translated as CAISDLGGVADTQYF.

V is TRBV5-6 and J is TRBJ1-5, with D unresolved. Germline CDR1 reads SGHDT; CDR2 reads YYEEEE. V lost 2 bases, J lost 2 bases, and 11 bases lay in between. CDR3 length: 15 residues. The CDR3 here is CASSFGDTGNQPQHF. The CDR3 DNA sequence: TGTGCCAGCAGCTTCGGGGATACGGGCAATCAGCCCCAGCATTTT.

The rearrangement joins TRBV10-1 to TRBJ1-5; D possibly corresponds to TRBD1 (5 bases). Germline lookup yields CDR1 WNHNN and CDR2 SYGVQD (reference sequence). The CDR3 loop spans 13 amino acids. Trimming shortened V by 6 bases and J by 6 bases, and 12 bases separated the two germline ends. The CDR3 DNA reads TGCGCCAGCAGGCCCGACAGACCTCAGCCCCAGCATTTT. It encodes CASRPDRPQPQHF.

The V call is TRBV28, the J call TRBJ1-3; TRBD1 might be the D (5 bases). Germline V gene data show CDR1 as MDHEN and CDR2 as SYDVKM. The CDR3 sequence is 15 residues long. Deletions cut 3 bases from V and 3 bases from J, with 12 bases between. CDR3 sequence (DNA): TGTGCCAGCAGTTTGGGAGGGGTTGGTGGAAACACCATATATTTT. Protein sequence: CASSLGGVGGNTIYF.